This TCR beta chain originates from a study of blood T cell repertoires in COVID-19. Study context: Sources were T cells, B-cell-depleted T cells, or PBMCs; the material itself was cDNA or gDNA.

The CDR3 extends over 14 amino acids. From germline, CDR1 is MNHNY and CDR2 SVGAGI (reference sequence). Trimming left V 2 bases short and J 7 bases short, with 14 bases between. This clone was picked up one time. Sequencing was performed with immunoSEQ multiplex PCR; in TCRdb, only in-frame clones are kept and a portion is missing. The sample yields about 310,000 clones, 90% seen once. This chain links TRBV6-6 with TRBJ1-2; the D gene is possibly TRBD1 (5 bases). The sample comprised peripheral blood. The source is a woman in her twenties or thirties with COVID-19, enrolled during active disease. CDR3 residues: CASSYGLQGSGYTF. CDR3 DNA sequence: TGTGCCAGCAGTTACGGTCTTCAGGGCAGTGGCTACACCTTC.